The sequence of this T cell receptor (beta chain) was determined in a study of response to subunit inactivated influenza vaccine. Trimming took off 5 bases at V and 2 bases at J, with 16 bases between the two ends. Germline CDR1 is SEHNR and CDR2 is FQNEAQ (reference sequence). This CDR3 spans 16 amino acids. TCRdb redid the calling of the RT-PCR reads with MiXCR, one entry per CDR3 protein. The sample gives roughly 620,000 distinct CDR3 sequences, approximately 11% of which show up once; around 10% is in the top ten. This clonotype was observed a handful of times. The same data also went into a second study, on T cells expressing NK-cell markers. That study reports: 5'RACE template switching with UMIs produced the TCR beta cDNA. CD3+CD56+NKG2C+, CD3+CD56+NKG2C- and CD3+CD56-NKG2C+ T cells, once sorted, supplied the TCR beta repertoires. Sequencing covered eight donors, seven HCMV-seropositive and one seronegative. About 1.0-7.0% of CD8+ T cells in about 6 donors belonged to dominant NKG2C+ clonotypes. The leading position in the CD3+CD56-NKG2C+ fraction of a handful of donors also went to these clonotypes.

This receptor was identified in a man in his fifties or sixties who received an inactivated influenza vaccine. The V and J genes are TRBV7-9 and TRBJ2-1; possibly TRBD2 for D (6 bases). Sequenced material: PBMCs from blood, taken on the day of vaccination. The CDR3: CASSPGEIAAYNEQFF. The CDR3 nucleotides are TGTGCCAGCAGCCCGGGGGAGATAGCGGCCTACAATGAGCAGTTCTTC.